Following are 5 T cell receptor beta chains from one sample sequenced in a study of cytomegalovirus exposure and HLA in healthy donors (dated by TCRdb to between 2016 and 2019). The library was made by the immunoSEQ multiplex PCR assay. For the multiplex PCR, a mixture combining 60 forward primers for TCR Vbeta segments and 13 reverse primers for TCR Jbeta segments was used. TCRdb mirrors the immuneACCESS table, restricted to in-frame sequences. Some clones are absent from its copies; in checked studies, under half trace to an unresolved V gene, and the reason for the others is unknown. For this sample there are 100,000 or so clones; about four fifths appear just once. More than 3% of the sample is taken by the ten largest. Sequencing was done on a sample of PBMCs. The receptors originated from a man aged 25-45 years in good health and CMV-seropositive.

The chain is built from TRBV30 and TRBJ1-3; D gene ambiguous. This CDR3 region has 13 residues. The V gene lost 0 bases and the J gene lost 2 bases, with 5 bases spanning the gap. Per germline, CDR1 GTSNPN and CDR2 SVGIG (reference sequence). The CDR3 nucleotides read TGTGCCTGGAGTGTATTAGCTGGAAACACCATATATTTT. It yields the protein CAWSVLAGNTIYF. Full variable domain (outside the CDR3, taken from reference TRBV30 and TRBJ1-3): SQTIHQWPATLVQPVGSPLSLECTVEGTSNPNLYWYRQAAGRGLQLLFYSVGIGQISSEVPQNLSASRPQDRQFILSSKKLLLSDSGFYLCAWSVLAGNTIYFGEGSWLTVV.

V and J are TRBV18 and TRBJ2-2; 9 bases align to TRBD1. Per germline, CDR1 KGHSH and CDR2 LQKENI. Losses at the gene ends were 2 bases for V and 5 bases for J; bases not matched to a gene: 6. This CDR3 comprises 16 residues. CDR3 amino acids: CASSPATTGGTGELFF. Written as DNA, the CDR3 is TGTGCCAGCTCACCAGCGACGACAGGGGGAACCGGGGAGCTGTTTTTT.

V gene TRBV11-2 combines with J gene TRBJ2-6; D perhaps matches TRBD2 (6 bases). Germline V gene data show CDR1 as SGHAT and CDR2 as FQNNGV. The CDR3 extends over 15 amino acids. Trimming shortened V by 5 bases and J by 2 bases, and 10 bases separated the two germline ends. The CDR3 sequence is CASSLEGTGANVLTF. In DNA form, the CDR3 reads TGTGCCAGCAGCCTGGAGGGGACTGGGGCCAACGTCCTGACTTTC. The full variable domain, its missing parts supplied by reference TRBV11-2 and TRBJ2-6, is EAGVAQSPRYKIIEKRQSVAFWCNPISGHATLYWYQQILGQGPKLLIQFQNNGVVDDSQLPKDRFSAERLKGVDSTLKIQPAKLEDSAVYLCASSLEGTGANVLTFGAGSRLTVL.

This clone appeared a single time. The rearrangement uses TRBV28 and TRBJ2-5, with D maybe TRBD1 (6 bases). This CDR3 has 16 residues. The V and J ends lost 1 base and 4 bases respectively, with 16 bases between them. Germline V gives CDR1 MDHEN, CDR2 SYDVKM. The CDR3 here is CASSLSARAGAETQYF. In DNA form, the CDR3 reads TGTGCCAGCAGTTTATCGGCTCGGGCAGGGGCAGAGACCCAGTACTTC.

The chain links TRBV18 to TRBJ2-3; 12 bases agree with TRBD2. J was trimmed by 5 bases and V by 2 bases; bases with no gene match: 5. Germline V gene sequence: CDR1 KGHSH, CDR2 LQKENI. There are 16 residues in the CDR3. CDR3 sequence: CASSPRRLAGEDTQYF. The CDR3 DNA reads TGTGCCAGCTCACCAAGGAGACTAGCGGGAGAAGATACGCAGTATTTT.